The 27 T cell receptor beta chains given below trace back to one sample, sequenced in a study of blood T cell repertoires in COVID-19. Repertoires were generated with immunoSEQ multiplex PCR, while TCRdb's copy carries only in-frame clones and drops some. The sample records a few hundred thousand clones, around 84% being singletons. Input material: peripheral blood. The source is a woman aged 18-29 years with acute or convalescent COVID-19.

The chain employs TRBV11-2 and TRBJ2-5, with 8 bases lining up with TRBD2. CDR1 is SGHAT, CDR2 FQNNGV, per germline. The CDR3 contains 15 residues. Germline trimming cut 5 bases from V and 5 bases from J; bases unmatched to any gene: 10. CDR3 bases: TGTGCCAGCAGCGCGAGCGGGAGTCTCGAGGAGACCCAGTACTTC. The encoded protein is CASSASGSLEETQYF.

The V and J genes are TRBV28 and TRBJ1-2, with 12 bases that match TRBD1. After removal of 3 bases from V and 4 bases from J, the junction contained 3 bases not matched to a gene. CDR3 size: 15 residues. Looked up from germline, CDR1 is MDHEN and CDR2 is SYDVKM. The DNA of the CDR3 is TGTGCCAGCAGTTTTGGGACAGGGGGCTTCTATGGCTACACCTTC. Translated, it gives CASSFGTGGFYGYTF.

The chain uses TRBV6-4 and TRBJ2-1; D is possibly TRBD2 (5 bases). The CDR3 has 13 residues. CDR1 MRHNA and CDR2 SNTAGT come from the germline V gene. Trimming shortened V by 0 bases and J by 10 bases, and 10 bases separated the two germline ends. The CDR3 reads CASSDSGLGEQFF. The DNA of the CDR3 is TGTGCCAGCAGTGACTCAGGACTCGGGGAGCAGTTCTTC.

The chain is built from TRBV7-9 and TRBJ1-5; 7 bases are a match to TRBD1. The CDR3 consists of 14 residues. The trim removed 6 bases at V and 5 bases at J, leaving 7 bases unmatched. Germline values: CDR1 SEHNR, CDR2 FQNEAQ (reference sequence). The CDR3 region has the DNA TGTGCCAGCAGTGAGACCGGGACAGATCAGCCCCAGCATTTT. Protein sequence: CASSETGTDQPQHF.

The V call is TRBV29-1, the J call TRBJ2-5, with 7 bases fitting TRBD1. V was pared by 7 bases and J by 5 bases, with 4 bases of the junction left unmatched. Germline CDR1 SQVTM, CDR2 ANQGSEA. The CDR3 length is 11 residues. The CDR3 bases are TGCAGCGGAGGGGGCCGGGAGACCCAGTACTTC. Amino acid sequence: CSGGGRETQYF.

V and J are TRBV19 and TRBJ2-5, with TRBD1 identical over 7 bases. V lost 7 bases and J lost 9; bases outside the gene matches: 17. This CDR3 has 15 residues. Germline V lookup: CDR1 LNHDA, CDR2 SQIVND (reference sequence). The CDR3 protein is CASTKQGHPGDAQYF. The CDR3 DNA reads TGTGCCAGTACTAAACAGGGGCATCCCGGGGATGCCCAGTACTTC. Filled out from reference TRBV19 and TRBJ2-5, the complete variable domain reads DGGITQSPKYLFRKEGQNVTLSCEQNLNHDAMYWYRQDPGQGLRLIYYSQIVNDFQKGDIAEGYSVSREKKESFPLTVTSAQKNPTAFYLCASTKQGHPGDAQYFGPGTRLLVL.

This clone was seen just once. This CDR3 is CAWSVPAGVSYNEQFF. CDR3 DNA: TGTGCCTGGAGTGTACCAGCGGGAGTATCCTACAATGAGCAGTTCTTC. The chain is built from TRBV30 and TRBJ2-1; 8 positions agree with TRBD2. Germline values: CDR1 GTSNPN, CDR2 SVGIG (reference sequence). The CDR3 length is 16 residues. J lost 1 base, V lost 0 bases, and 5 bases had no gene match.

The chain uses TRBV7-2 and TRBJ2-1, with TRBD2 identical over 8 bases. Germline CDR1 and CDR2: SGHTA and FQGNSA. Losses at the gene ends were 5 bases for V and 7 bases for J; bases not matched to a gene: 10. The CDR3 is 15 amino acids. The chain's CDR3 is CASSPMGLEGNEQFF. The DNA of the CDR3 is TGTGCCAGCAGCCCAATGGGACTAGAGGGGAATGAGCAGTTCTTC.

This chain links TRBV6-5 with TRBJ1-2, with 12 bases that match TRBD1. This CDR3 comprises 15 residues. V shed 6 bases, J shed 4 bases, and the junction held 6 bases outside the gene matches. The germline V gene encodes CDR1 MNHEY and CDR2 SVGAGI. CDR3 amino acids: CASRGDRGHFYGYTF. Written as DNA, the CDR3 is TGTGCCAGCAGGGGGGACAGGGGGCATTTCTATGGCTACACCTTC.

This clone was counted only a few times. The chain has TRBV3-1 (or the pseudogene TRBV3-2) and TRBJ1-3; 8 nucleotides match TRBD1. Per germline, CDR1 LGHDT and CDR2 YNNKEL (reference sequence). V was pared by 4 bases and J by 9 bases, with 11 bases of the junction left unmatched. The CDR3 has 15 amino acids. The CDR3 spells CASSRTGSPKPTIYF. The CDR3 DNA sequence: TGTGCCAGCAGCCGGACAGGGAGCCCTAAACCCACCATATATTTT.

This sequence joins TRBV4-1 and TRBJ2-3; 9 bases align to TRBD1. Germline V lookup: CDR1 MGHRA, CDR2 YSYEKL. The CDR3 runs to 16 residues. V was pared by 4 bases and J by 5 bases, with 10 bases of the junction left unmatched. CDR3 nucleotide sequence: TGCGCCAGCAGCCCGTCGGGACAGGGAGGAGAAGATACGCAGTATTTT. It translates to CASSPSGQGGEDTQYF.

This sequence joins TRBV12-3 or TRBV12-4 and TRBJ1-2; TRBD1 agrees at 10 bases. CDR3 length: 13 amino acids. V was pared by 3 bases and J by 8 bases, with 3 bases of the junction left unmatched. CDR3 sequence: CASSLGQGRGYTF. As DNA, the CDR3 is TGTGCCAGCAGTTTGGGACAGGGGCGAGGCTACACCTTC.

The chain uses TRBV3-1 (or the pseudogene TRBV3-2) and TRBJ1-1, with D unclear. The CDR3 contains 12 residues. The germline CDR1 and CDR2 sequences are LGHDT and YNNKEL (reference sequence). The germline V and J ends were trimmed by 3 bases and 10 bases, with 12 bases remaining between them. The CDR3 reads CASSHGQARAFF. The CDR3 bases are TGTGCCAGCAGCCATGGGCAGGCCAGAGCTTTCTTT.

This chain uses TRBV3-1 (or the pseudogene TRBV3-2) with TRBJ2-7; D might be TRBD2 (5 bases). Germline V gene lookup returns CDR1 LGHDT and CDR2 YNNKEL (reference sequence). Trimming stripped 2 bases from V and 5 bases from J, with 13 bases between. The CDR3 is made up of 14 amino acids. CDR3 sequence reads: CASSQTRDSHEQYF. In DNA form, the CDR3 reads TGTGCCAGCAGCCAAACGAGGGATTCCCACGAGCAGTACTTC.

This rearrangement joins TRBV9 to TRBJ1-1, with TRBD1 matching 7 bases. Trimming at V came to 3 bases and at J to 4 bases, leaving 9 bases not matched to a gene. The CDR3 is 15 residues long. Germline CDR1 is SGDLS and CDR2 is YYNGEE. CDR3 sequence reads: CASSEQTGVGTEAFF. CDR3 DNA: TGTGCCAGCAGCGAGCAAACAGGGGTGGGCACTGAAGCTTTCTTT.

In this sample, this clone turned up a few times. The chain links TRBV4-1 to TRBJ1-4; no firm D call. V lost 6 bases and J 7 bases, leaving 18 bases between the germline ends. From germline, CDR1 is MGHRA and CDR2 YSYEKL. The CDR3 covers 15 residues. Here the CDR3 reads CASSLRNEGGEKLFF. In nucleotides, the CDR3 is TGCGCCAGCAGTCTCCGGAATGAGGGAGGTGAAAAACTGTTTTTT.

This clone was detected only once. This chain connects TRBV5-6 to TRBJ2-5, with D possibly matching TRBD2 (6 bases). V was trimmed by 2 bases and J by 2 bases, leaving 10 bases between them. Looked up from germline, CDR1 is SGHDT and CDR2 is YYEEEE. CDR3 length: 14 amino acids. The CDR3 region has the DNA TGTGCCAGCAGCTTTGGAGGGAAACAAGAGACCCAGTACTTC. Protein product: CASSFGGKQETQYF.

The chain combines TRBV21-1 with TRBJ1-3. TRBV21-1 counts as a pseudogene. The CDR3 length is 14 residues. The CDR3 is CAPGGIAAGNTIYF. The CDR3 DNA sequence: TGTGCCCCCGGTGGAATAGCGGCTGGAAACACCATATATTTT.

The count of this clone is one. The chain couples TRBV19 to TRBJ2-1, with 16 nucleotides matching TRBD2. The CDR3 is made up of 20 amino acids. V was pared by 6 bases and J by 9 bases, with 20 bases of the junction left unmatched. Germline assignment: CDR1 LNHDA and CDR2 SQIVND (reference sequence). CDR3 amino acids: CASRRPGLAGGPEFYGEQFF. CDR3 coding DNA: TGTGCCAGTAGACGCCCGGGACTAGCGGGAGGGCCTGAGTTCTACGGTGAGCAGTTCTTC. Using reference TRBV19 and TRBJ2-1 for the parts outside the CDR3, the full variable domain is DGGITQSPKYLFRKEGQNVTLSCEQNLNHDAMYWYRQDPGQGLRLIYYSQIVNDFQKGDIAEGYSVSREKKESFPLTVTSAQKNPTAFYLCASRRPGLAGGPEFYGEQFFGPGTRLTVL.

The CDR3 is CASSLRTGGLNTEAFF. The CDR3 coding sequence is TGTGCCAGCAGTTTGCGGACAGGGGGCTTGAACACTGAAGCTTTCTTT. The chain links TRBV27 to TRBJ1-1, with TRBD1 identical over 11 bases. CDR3 length equals 16 residues. V was clipped by 3 bases and J by 0 bases; unmatched bases: 3. Germline CDR1 reads MNHEY; CDR2 reads SMNVEV (reference sequence).

The table lists this clone with a few counts. The V gene is TRBV7-9, the J gene TRBJ1-6; D remains unclear. Germline V gene data show CDR1 as SEHNR and CDR2 as FQNEAQ (reference sequence). The CDR3 contains 15 residues. Trimming removed 0 bases from V and 7 bases from J, with 10 bases in between. CDR3 nucleotides: TGTGCCAGCAGCTTAGCGAATAGCCAAAATTCACCCCTCCACTTT. It codes for CASSLANSQNSPLHF.

The table lists this clone with a count of one. CDR3 DNA: TGTGCCAGCAGCTTAACCACAGGGGGCCTCTCTGGAAACACCATATATTTT. Encoded protein: CASSLTTGGLSGNTIYF. The gene calls are TRBV9 and TRBJ1-3; TRBD1 aligns across 9 bases. The CDR3 contains 17 residues. Germline V CDR1 and CDR2: SGDLS, YYNGEE. J was trimmed by 0 bases and V by 4 bases; bases with no gene match: 8.

In its sample, this clone was seen once. This CDR3 reads CASSTGSGANVLTF. CDR3 sequence (DNA): TGTGCCTCTAGCACCGGGTCTGGGGCCAACGTCCTGACTTTC. The V call is TRBV5-8, the J call TRBJ2-6, with D possibly TRBD2 on 5 matching bases. This CDR3 contains 14 residues. Between the trimmed V and J ends, which lost 10 bases and 1 base, there was a span of 12 bases. Germline CDR1 reads SGHTS; CDR2 reads YDEGEE.

The chain employs TRBV2 and TRBJ2-7, with 9 bases identical to TRBD2. Trimming removed 7 bases from V and 7 bases from J; junction bases left unmatched: 8. The germline V gene encodes CDR1 SNHLY and CDR2 FYNNEI. This CDR3 comprises 13 residues. The CDR3 DNA follows: TGTGCCAGCAAGCGGCTAGCGGGAACGGAGCAGTACTTC. Protein product: CASKRLAGTEQYF. Full variable domain (outside the CDR3, taken from reference TRBV2 and TRBJ2-7): EPEVTQTPSHQVTQMGQEVILRCVPISNHLYFYWYRQILGQKVEFLVSFYNNEISEKSEIFDDQFSVERPDGSNFTLKIRSTKLEDSAMYFCASKRLAGTEQYFGPGTRLTVT.

The chain employs TRBV4-2 and TRBJ1-1; 8 positions match TRBD1. There are 15 residues in the CDR3. The junction had 5 bases not matched to a gene; V was cut back by 3 bases and J by 2 bases. Germline V CDR1 and CDR2: LGHNA, YNFKEQ. CDR3 nucleotides: TGTGCCAGCAGCCAGGGAACAGGGGGTAACACTGAAGCTTTCTTT. It codes for CASSQGTGGNTEAFF.

The CDR3 sequence: CARSEGGRYSNQPQHF. CDR3 nucleotide sequence: TGTGCCAGAAGCGAAGGGGGACGATATAGCAATCAGCCCCAGCATTTT. V gene TRBV5-3 combines with J gene TRBJ1-5; a possible D gene is TRBD1 (6 bases). TRBV5-3 is an ORF, with its function uncertain. V lost 4 bases and J 0 bases, leaving 14 bases between the germline ends. This CDR3 contains 16 residues.

The chain is built from TRBV4-2 and TRBJ1-5, with D unresolved. Trimming took 4 bases from V and 0 from J, leaving 10 bases between them. The germline V gene encodes CDR1 LGHNA and CDR2 YNFKEQ. This CDR3 region has 15 residues. The chain's CDR3 is CASSPYRTSNQPQHF. The CDR3, as DNA: TGTGCCAGCAGCCCCTATCGTACTAGCAATCAGCCCCAGCATTTT.